Listed here is a single T cell receptor beta chain. Reverse transcription used about 0.45 to 1 ug RNA and random hexamers. MiXCR, run by TCRdb on the immunoSEQ multiplex PCR reads, gives a single entry per CDR3 protein. The sample lists around 150,000 distinct CDR3 sequences, approximately 95% seen once, with about 0.18% in the top ten. V was trimmed by 5 bases and J by 6 bases, leaving 11 bases between them. The CDR3 is made up of 13 amino acids. Germline CDR1 reads SGHAT; CDR2 reads FQNNGV. These data belong to a study of CD8 T cells in Susac syndrome. The receptor's source is a human donor with Susac syndrome. Sequencing was performed on CD8+ T cells from PBMCs. The J gene is TRBJ2-1, the V gene TRBV11-2; no definite D call. CDR3 residues: CASSPLPVNEQFF. CDR3 coding DNA: TGTGCCAGCAGCCCACTCCCAGTCAATGAGCAGTTCTTC.